Reported below is one TCR beta chain. A read error may produce the germline difference seen at one junction end. The data derive from a study of OX40 agonist ivuxolimab in advanced cancers. Study details: Those enrolled were 70% to 85% male, with a mean age of around 60 years and ages from about 20 to 79. Three patients, one with hepatocellular carcinoma and two with cutaneous melanoma, responded partially.

Generated by immunoSEQ multiplex PCR, the TCRdb table keeps only in-frame clones and is missing some. The data show around 66,000 clones, approximately 78% seen once. With baseline, cycle 4 day 1, and cycle 7 day 1 as timepoints, blood was sampled. Looked up from germline, CDR1 is SQVTM and CDR2 is ANQGSEA. The CDR3 runs to 10 residues. This TCR derives from an adult with an advanced solid tumor such as melanoma, head and neck, liver or kidney cancer. This chain links TRBV29-1 with TRBJ1-2; 7 positions match TRBD1. The source material was CD4+ or CD8+ T cells sorted from blood, sampled in a trial of the OX40 agonist ivuxolimab. CDR3 amino acids: CSVETGAERF. The CDR3 nucleotides are TGCAGCGTTGAAACAGGGGCAGAGAGGTTC.